These 16 T cell receptor beta chains share one sample of origin, sequenced in a study of cytomegalovirus exposure and HLA in healthy donors. The PCR contained 60 Vbeta and 13 Jbeta primers. Clones were read by immunoSEQ multiplex PCR, and TCRdb kept only the in-frame ones, dropping some. The sample contains about 130,000 clones, roughly 73% of which appear only once. Sequencing input: PBMCs. The receptors were gathered from a male donor in good health and CMV-seronegative.

The V call is TRBV19, the J call TRBJ1-4; D is undetermined. Per the germline V gene, CDR1 is LNHDA and CDR2 is SQIVND (reference sequence). The CDR3 contains 14 residues. V gave up 5 bases and J gave up 2 bases, with 9 bases separating them. In DNA form, the CDR3 reads TGTGCCAGTAGTCCGGTTGTGACTAATGAAAAACTGTTTTTT. This encodes CASSPVVTNEKLFF.

This clone came up a few times. J is TRBJ2-7 and V is TRBV30, with 7 bases lining up with TRBD2. V lost 8 bases and J lost 5; bases outside the gene matches: 6. This CDR3 comprises 11 residues. The V gene's germline CDR1 is GTSNPN and CDR2 SVGIG (reference sequence). The DNA for the CDR3 is TGTGCCCGGGGGGTTGGCGACGAGCAGTACTTC. Translated: CARGVGDEQYF.

This chain connects TRBV7-9 to TRBJ2-4; 10 bases map to TRBD2. Per germline, CDR1 SEHNR and CDR2 FQNEAQ (reference sequence). V lost 5 bases to trimming and J lost 1 base; unmatched junction nucleotides: 2. The CDR3 has 15 residues. The CDR3 reads CASSHSGGAKNIQYF. CDR3 in DNA: TGTGCCAGCAGCCATAGCGGGGGGGCCAAAAACATTCAGTACTTC.

V and J are TRBV11-3 and TRBJ1-1, with D possibly matching TRBD1 (6 bases). V was trimmed by 4 bases and J by 7 bases, leaving 10 bases between them. Looked up from germline, CDR1 is SGHNT and CDR2 is YENEEA. The CDR3 is 12 residues long. The CDR3 bases are TGTGCCAGCAGCTCCGGACAGCGTGAAGCTTTCTTT. As protein: CASSSGQREAFF.

The chain carries TRBV14 and TRBJ1-2; TRBD1 matches 7 bases. Germline values: CDR1 SGHDN, CDR2 FVKESK. V dropped 4 bases and J dropped 4; count of bases not matched to a gene: 12. The CDR3 has 16 residues. The CDR3 DNA reads TGTGCCAGCAGCCCCCTCAGAGGGACAGATTCCTATGGCTACACCTTC. This gives the protein CASSPLRGTDSYGYTF.

The rearrangement joins TRBV15 to TRBJ2-2; 8 positions match TRBD1. Germline V gene lookup returns CDR1 LNHNV and CDR2 YYDKDF (reference sequence). The CDR3 length is 17 residues. Unmatched junction bases numbered 9, after V lost 0 bases and J lost 6 bases. CDR3: CATSRDGGQGAAGELFF. The CDR3 nucleotides read TGTGCCACCAGCAGAGATGGCGGCCAGGGGGCTGCCGGGGAGCTGTTTTTT.

This rearrangement joins TRBV14 to TRBJ1-2; tentatively, D is TRBD1 (5 bases). Germline V gives CDR1 SGHDN, CDR2 FVKESK. Trimming pared 5 bases from V and 4 bases from J, leaving 14 bases between. CDR3 length equals 14 residues. The CDR3 nucleotides read TGTGCCAGCAGCATAAGGGGCGGCCTCTATGGCTACACCTTC. Translating gives CASSIRGGLYGYTF.

The V gene is TRBV2, the J gene TRBJ1-2; TRBD1 aligns across 7 bases. Losses at the gene ends were 8 bases for V and 4 bases for J; bases not matched to a gene: 10. Looked up from germline, CDR1 is SNHLY and CDR2 is FYNNEI. The CDR3 has 14 residues. CDR3: CASAPSPGGYGYTF. CDR3 sequence (DNA): TGTGCCAGCGCACCCTCACCAGGGGGCTATGGCTACACCTTC.

This chain uses TRBV19 with TRBJ2-3; 11 bases line up with TRBD2. The V and J ends lost 5 bases and 4 bases, in that order; junction bases with no gene match: 5. The V gene's germline CDR1 is LNHDA and CDR2 SQIVND (reference sequence). The CDR3 sequence is 15 residues long. The CDR3 nucleotides are TGTGCCAGTAGTCCCACACTAGCGGGGGCAGATACGCAGTATTTT. Its translation: CASSPTLAGADTQYF.

On this clone itself: At one of its ends the junction is not consistent with the germline gene, which may arise from a read error. V is TRBV9 and J is TRBJ2-2, with D possibly being TRBD2 (6 bases). The CDR3 spans 12 residues. CDR1 SGDLS and CDR2 YYNGEE come from the germline V gene. Here the CDR3 reads CASSHSGGELFF. DNA of the CDR3: TGTGCCAGCAGCCATTCGGGCGGGGAGCTGTTCTTT.

The rearrangement uses TRBV30 and TRBJ2-1, with 7 bases lining up with TRBD1. After removal of 2 bases from V and 0 bases from J, the junction contained 7 bases not matched to a gene. CDR3 size: 16 residues. The germline gives CDR1 GTSNPN, CDR2 SVGIG (reference sequence). Here the CDR3 DNA reads TGTGCCTGGAGTAGAGGACAGGCCTACTCCTACAATGAGCAGTTCTTC. It encodes CAWSRGQAYSYNEQFF.

The chain is built from TRBV10-1 and TRBJ1-2; unclear D gene. Trimming pared 6 bases from V and 4 bases from J, leaving 9 bases between. Per germline, CDR1 WNHNN and CDR2 SYGVQD (reference sequence). This CDR3 is 12 amino acids long. The CDR3 is CASRRGSYGYTF. The CDR3 DNA sequence: TGCGCCAGCAGGCGAGGGTCCTATGGCTACACCTTC.

V is TRBV10-1 and J is TRBJ2-1; 10 positions agree with TRBD2. This CDR3 comprises 13 residues. After removal of 3 bases from V and 10 bases from J, the junction contained 3 bases not matched to a gene. CDR1 and CDR2 from the germline V gene are WNHNN and SYGVQD (reference sequence). CDR3 residues: CASSDTSGVEQFF. The CDR3 nucleotides are TGCGCCAGCAGTGACACTAGCGGGGTCGAGCAGTTCTTC.

The rearrangement joins TRBV2 to TRBJ1-1; D is unclear. Germline V gene data show CDR1 as SNHLY and CDR2 as FYNNEI. The CDR3 is 12 amino acids. V was cut by 7 bases and J by 0 bases, with 6 bases left in between. This CDR3 reads CASNPVNTEAFF. DNA of the CDR3: TGTGCCAGCAATCCGGTGAACACTGAAGCTTTCTTT.

The chain couples TRBV10-3 to TRBJ2-3; possible D gene TRBD1, 6 bases. The CDR3 has 14 amino acids. The V end was cut by 6 bases, the J end by 0 bases, with 10 bases between. Germline CDR1 is ENHRY and CDR2 is SYGVKD. The CDR3 here is CAIRGALSTDTQYF. Written as DNA, the CDR3 is TGTGCCATCAGGGGGGCCCTAAGCACAGATACGCAGTATTTT.

DNA for the CDR3: TGTGCCAGCAGCGCCCGCCGGGCGGGGGGGTACAATGAGCAGTTCTTC. Its protein is CASSARRAGGYNEQFF. The chain carries TRBV9 and TRBJ2-1, with 9 bases matching TRBD2. Germline CDR1 SGDLS, CDR2 YYNGEE. This CDR3 is 16 amino acids long. Trimming took 3 bases from V and 4 from J; bases not matched to a gene: 8. Full variable domain (missing parts from reference TRBV9 and TRBJ2-1): DSGVTQTPKHLITATGQRVTLRCSPRSGDLSVYWYQQSLDQGLQFLIQYYNGEERAKGNILERFSAQQFPDLHSELNLSSLELGDSALYFCASSARRAGGYNEQFFGPGTRLTVL.